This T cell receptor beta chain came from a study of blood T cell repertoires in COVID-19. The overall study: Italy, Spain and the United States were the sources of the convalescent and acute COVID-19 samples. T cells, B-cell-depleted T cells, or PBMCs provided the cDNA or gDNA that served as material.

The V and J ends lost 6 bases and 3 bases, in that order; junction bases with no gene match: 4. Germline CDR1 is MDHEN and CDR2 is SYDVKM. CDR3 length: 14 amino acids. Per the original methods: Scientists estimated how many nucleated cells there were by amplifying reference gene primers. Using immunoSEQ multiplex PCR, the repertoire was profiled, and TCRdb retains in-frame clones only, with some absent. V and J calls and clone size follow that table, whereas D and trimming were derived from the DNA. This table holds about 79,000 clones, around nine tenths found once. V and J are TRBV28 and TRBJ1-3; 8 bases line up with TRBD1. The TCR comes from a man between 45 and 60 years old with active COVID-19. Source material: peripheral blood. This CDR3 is CASRPGQGGNTIYF. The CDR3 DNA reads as TGTGCCAGCAGGCCTGGACAGGGTGGAAACACCATATATTTT.